A selection of T cell receptor beta chains follows, all from one sample in a study of untreated major depressive disorder. Data came from immunoSEQ multiplex PCR; TCRdb stores just in-frame clones and leaves some out. The table has about 15,000 clones, 75% to 95% seen once. The specimen was CD4+ T cells from PBMCs. These receptors were collected from a young woman with major depressive disorder. The CDR3 runs from the conserved cysteine through the conserved F or W. Fields, in order: V gene, D gene, J gene, CDR3 protein, CDR3 DNA. A D gene is named only where the DNA matches it firmly.

V: TRBV4-1; D: TRBD1; J: TRBJ1-2; CDR3: CASSQPGQGNYGYTF; DNA: TGCGCCAGCAGCCAACCGGGACAGGGTAACTATGGCTACACCTTC
V: TRBV6-6; D: TRBD1; J: TRBJ1-2; CDR3: CASSYSGTGLFGYTF; DNA: TGTGCCAGCAGTTACTCTGGGACAGGCCTATTTGGCTACACCTTC
V: TRBV7-9; D: .; J: TRBJ2-5; CDR3: CASSRTVRETQYF; DNA: TGTGCCAGCAGCCGGACAGTGCGTGAGACCCAGTACTTC
V: TRBV29-1; D: TRBD1; J: TRBJ1-2; CDR3: CSVDGTVSYGYTF; DNA: TGCAGCGTCGATGGGACAGTCTCCTATGGCTACACCTTC
V: TRBV30; D: .; J: TRBJ2-2; CDR3: CAWRNSRAGNTGELFF; DNA: TGTGCCTGGAGGAACAGTCGGGCAGGGAACACCGGGGAGCTGTTTTTT
V: TRBV6-5; D: .; J: TRBJ1-5; CDR3: CASSYGRYSNQPQHF; DNA: TGTGCCAGCAGTTACGGCCGTTATAGCAATCAGCCCCAGCATTTT
V: TRBV7-9; D: TRBD2; J: TRBJ2-3; CDR3: CASSIAGVDPDTQYF; DNA: TGTGCCAGCAGCATAGCGGGAGTAGATCCAGATACGCAGTATTTT
V: TRBV2; D: .; J: TRBJ1-5; CDR3: CASRGGGFNQPQHF; DNA: TGTGCCAGCAGGGGGGGCGGATTCAATCAGCCCCAGCATTTT
V: TRBV18; D: TRBD1; J: TRBJ1-1; CDR3: CASSPGQLGKTEAFF; DNA: TGTGCCAGCTCACCGGGACAGCTTGGAAAAACTGAAGCTTTCTTT
V: TRBV27; D: .; J: TRBJ1-2; CDR3: CATRTASGYTF; DNA: TGTGCCACTAGGACGGCCTCGGGCTACACCTTC
V: TRBV29-1; D: .; J: TRBJ1-5; CDR3: CSVVAGGSNQPQHF; DNA: TGCAGCGTTGTAGCTGGCGGGAGCAATCAGCCCCAGCATTTT
V: TRBV7-9; D: .; J: TRBJ2-1; CDR3: CASSLSGPSYNEQFF; DNA: TGTGCCAGCAGCTTGTCGGGACCATCCTACAATGAGCAGTTCTTC
V: TRBV30; D: .; J: TRBJ1-2; CDR3: CAWSGGRGYGYTF; DNA: TGTGCCTGGAGTGGAGGCAGGGGCTATGGCTACACCTTC
V: TRBV27; D: TRBD2; J: TRBJ2-3; CDR3: CASSYGAGGVEDTQYF; DNA: TGTGCCAGCAGTTATGGGGCGGGAGGGGTGGAAGATACGCAGTATTTT
V: TRBV10-2; D: TRBD2; J: TRBJ2-5; CDR3: CASSVAGRGETQYF; DNA: TGCGCCAGCAGTGTAGCGGGGCGGGGGGAGACCCAGTACTTC